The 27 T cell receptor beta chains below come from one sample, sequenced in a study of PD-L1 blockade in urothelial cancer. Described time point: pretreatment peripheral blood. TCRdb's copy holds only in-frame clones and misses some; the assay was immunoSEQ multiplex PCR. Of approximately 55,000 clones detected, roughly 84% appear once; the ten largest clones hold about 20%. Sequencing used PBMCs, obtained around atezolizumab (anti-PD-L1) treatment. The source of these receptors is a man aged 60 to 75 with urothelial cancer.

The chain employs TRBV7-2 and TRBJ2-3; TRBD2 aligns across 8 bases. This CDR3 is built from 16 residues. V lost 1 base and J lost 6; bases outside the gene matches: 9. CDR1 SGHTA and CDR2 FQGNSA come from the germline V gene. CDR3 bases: TGTGCCAGCAGCTTAGACGGGAGGGCCGGCCTGGATACGCAGTATTTT. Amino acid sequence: CASSLDGRAGLDTQYF.

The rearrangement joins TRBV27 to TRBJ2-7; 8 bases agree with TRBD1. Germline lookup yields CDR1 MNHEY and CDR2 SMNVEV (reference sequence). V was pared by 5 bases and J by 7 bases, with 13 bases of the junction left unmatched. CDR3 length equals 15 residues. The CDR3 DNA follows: TGTGCCAGCAGTCAAACGACAGGGGAGGTAAGAGAGCAGTACTTC. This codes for CASSQTTGEVREQYF.

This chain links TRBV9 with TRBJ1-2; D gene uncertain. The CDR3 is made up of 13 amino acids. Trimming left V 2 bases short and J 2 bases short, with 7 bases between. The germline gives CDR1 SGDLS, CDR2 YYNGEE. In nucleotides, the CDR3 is TGTGCCAGCAGCGTTCGGGAAAACTATGGCTACACCTTC. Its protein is CASSVRENYGYTF.

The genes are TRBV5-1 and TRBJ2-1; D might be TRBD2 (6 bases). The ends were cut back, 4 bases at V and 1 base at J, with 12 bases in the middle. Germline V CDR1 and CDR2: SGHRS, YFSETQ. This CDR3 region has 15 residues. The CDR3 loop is CASSANSGSYNEQFF. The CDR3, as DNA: TGCGCCAGCAGCGCCAATAGCGGATCCTACAATGAGCAGTTCTTC.

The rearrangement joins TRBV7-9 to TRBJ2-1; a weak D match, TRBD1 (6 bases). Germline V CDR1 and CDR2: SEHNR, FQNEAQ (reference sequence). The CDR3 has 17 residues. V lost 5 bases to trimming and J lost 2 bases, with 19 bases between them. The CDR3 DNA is TGTGCCAGCAGCCCAATCCTAGGACAGACAACCTACAATGAGCAGTTCTTC. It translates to CASSPILGQTTYNEQFF.

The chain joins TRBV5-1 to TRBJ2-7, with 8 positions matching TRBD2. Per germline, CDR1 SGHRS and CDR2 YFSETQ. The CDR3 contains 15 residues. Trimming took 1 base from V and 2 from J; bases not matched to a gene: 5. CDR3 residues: CASSLREGFTYEQYF. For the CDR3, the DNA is TGCGCCAGCAGCTTGCGGGAGGGTTTTACCTACGAGCAGTACTTC.

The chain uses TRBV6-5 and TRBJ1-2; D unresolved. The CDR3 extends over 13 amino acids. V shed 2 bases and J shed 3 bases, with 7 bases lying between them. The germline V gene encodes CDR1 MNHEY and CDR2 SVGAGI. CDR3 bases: TGTGCCAGCAGTTACCTAGAGGACTATGGCTACACCTTC. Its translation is CASSYLEDYGYTF.

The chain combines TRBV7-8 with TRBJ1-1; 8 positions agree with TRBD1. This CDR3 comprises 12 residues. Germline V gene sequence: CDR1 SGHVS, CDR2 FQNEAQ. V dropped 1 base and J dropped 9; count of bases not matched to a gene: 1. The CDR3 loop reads CASSLDRGKAFF. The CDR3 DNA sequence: TGTGCCAGCAGCTTAGACAGGGGGAAAGCTTTCTTT.

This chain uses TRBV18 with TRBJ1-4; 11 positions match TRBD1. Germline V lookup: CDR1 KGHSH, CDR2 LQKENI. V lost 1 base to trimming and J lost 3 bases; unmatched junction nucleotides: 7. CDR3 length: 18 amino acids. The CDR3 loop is CASSPRGQGAPPNEKLFF. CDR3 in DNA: TGTGCCAGCTCACCACGCGGACAGGGGGCACCTCCTAATGAAAAACTGTTTTTT.

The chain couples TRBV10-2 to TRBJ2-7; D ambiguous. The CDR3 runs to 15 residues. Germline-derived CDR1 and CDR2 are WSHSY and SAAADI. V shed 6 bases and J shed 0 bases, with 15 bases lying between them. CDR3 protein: CASRAPRPGSYEQYF. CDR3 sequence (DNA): TGCGCCAGCAGGGCTCCGAGACCGGGCTCCTACGAGCAGTACTTC.

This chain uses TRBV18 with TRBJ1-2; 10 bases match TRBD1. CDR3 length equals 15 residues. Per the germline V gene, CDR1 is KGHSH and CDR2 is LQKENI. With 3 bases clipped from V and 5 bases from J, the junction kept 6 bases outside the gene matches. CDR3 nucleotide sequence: TGTGCCAGCTCACCTAGTGGACAGGGGGGTTATGGCTACACCTTC. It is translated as CASSPSGQGGYGYTF.

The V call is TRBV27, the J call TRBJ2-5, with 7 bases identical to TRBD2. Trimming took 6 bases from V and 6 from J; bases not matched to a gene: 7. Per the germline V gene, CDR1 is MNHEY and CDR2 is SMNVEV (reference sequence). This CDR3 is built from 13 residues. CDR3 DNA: TGTGCCAGCAGCCGGGAGGACGGGAAGACCCAGTACTTC. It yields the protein CASSREDGKTQYF.

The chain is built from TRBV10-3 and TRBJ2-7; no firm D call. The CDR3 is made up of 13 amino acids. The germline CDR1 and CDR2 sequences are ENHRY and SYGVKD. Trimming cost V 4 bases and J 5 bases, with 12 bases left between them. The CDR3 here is CAISGASVNEQYF. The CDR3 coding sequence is TGTGCCATCAGTGGGGCCTCCGTAAACGAGCAGTACTTC.

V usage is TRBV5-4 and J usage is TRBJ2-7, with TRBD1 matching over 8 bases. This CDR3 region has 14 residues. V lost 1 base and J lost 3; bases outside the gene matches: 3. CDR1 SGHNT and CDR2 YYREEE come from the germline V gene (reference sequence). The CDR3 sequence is CASSLPGGIYEQYF. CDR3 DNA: TGTGCCAGCAGCTTGCCAGGGGGCATCTACGAGCAGTACTTC.

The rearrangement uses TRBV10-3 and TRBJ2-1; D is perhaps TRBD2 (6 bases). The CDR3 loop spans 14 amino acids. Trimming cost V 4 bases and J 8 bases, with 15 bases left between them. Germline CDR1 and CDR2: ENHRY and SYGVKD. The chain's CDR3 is CAISVLGSFDEQFF. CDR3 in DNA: TGTGCCATCAGTGTACTCGGGAGTTTCGATGAGCAGTTCTTC.

The CDR3 sequence: CASSVLAGYEQYF. The CDR3 region has the DNA TGCGCCAGCAGCGTTCTAGCGGGGTACGAGCAGTACTTC. The V gene is TRBV4-3, the J gene TRBJ2-7; 9 bases align to TRBD2. This CDR3 comprises 13 residues. The germline CDR1 and CDR2 sequences are LGHNA and YSLEER. The J segment lost 4 bases and the V segment lost 5 bases, leaving 3 bases of the junction unmatched.

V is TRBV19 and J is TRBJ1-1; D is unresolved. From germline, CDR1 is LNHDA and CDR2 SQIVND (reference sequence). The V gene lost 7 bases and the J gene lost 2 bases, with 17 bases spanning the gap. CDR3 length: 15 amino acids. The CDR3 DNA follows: TGTGCCAGTACGGAGCGGAGGGTAGTTAACACTGAAGCTTTCTTT. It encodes CASTERRVVNTEAFF.

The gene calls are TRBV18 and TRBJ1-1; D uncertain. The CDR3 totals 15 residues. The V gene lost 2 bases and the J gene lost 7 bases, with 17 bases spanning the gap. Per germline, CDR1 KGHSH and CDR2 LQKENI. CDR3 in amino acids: CASSPAVAGSNEAFF. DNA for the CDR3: TGTGCCAGCTCACCAGCTGTGGCTGGGAGCAATGAAGCTTTCTTT. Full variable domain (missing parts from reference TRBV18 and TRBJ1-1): NAGVMQNPRHLVRRRGQEARLRCSPMKGHSHVYWYRQLPEEGLKFMVYLQKENIIDESGMPKERFSAEFPKEGPSILRIQQVVRGDSAAYFCASSPAVAGSNEAFFGQGTRLTVV.

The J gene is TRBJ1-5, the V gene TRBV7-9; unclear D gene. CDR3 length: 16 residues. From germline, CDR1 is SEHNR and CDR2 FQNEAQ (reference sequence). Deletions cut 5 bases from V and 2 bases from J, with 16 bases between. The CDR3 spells CASSTTDGIRNQPQHF. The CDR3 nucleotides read TGTGCCAGCAGCACGACGGACGGGATTCGCAATCAGCCCCAGCATTTT. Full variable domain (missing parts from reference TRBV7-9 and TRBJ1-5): DTGVSQNPRHKITKRGQNVTFRCDPISEHNRLYWYRQTLGQGPEFLTYFQNEAQLEKSRLLSDRFSAERPKGSFSTLEIQRTEQGDSAMYLCASSTTDGIRNQPQHFGDGTRLSIL.

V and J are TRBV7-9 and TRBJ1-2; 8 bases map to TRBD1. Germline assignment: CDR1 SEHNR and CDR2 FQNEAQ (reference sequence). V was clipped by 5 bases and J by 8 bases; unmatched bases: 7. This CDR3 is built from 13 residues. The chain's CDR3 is CASSPTGARGYTF. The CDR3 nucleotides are TGTGCCAGCAGCCCGACAGGGGCGCGGGGCTACACCTTC.

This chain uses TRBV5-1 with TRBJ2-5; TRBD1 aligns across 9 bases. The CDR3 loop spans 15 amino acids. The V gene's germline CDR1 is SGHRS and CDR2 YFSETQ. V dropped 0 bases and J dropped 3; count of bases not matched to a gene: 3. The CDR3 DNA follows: TGCGCCAGCAGCTTGGCCGGGGACAGGGAAGAGACCCAGTACTTC. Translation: CASSLAGDREETQYF.

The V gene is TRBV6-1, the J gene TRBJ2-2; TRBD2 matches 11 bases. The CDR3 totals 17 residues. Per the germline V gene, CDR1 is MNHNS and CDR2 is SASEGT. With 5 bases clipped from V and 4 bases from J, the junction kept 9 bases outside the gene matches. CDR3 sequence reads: CASSKVAGGRTTGELFF. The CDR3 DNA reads TGTGCCAGCAGTAAAGTAGCGGGGGGGCGGACCACCGGGGAGCTGTTTTTT.

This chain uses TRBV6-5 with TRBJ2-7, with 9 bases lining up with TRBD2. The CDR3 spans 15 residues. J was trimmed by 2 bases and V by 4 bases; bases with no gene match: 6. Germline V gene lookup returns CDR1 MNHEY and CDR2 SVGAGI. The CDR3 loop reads CASSFGLALPYEQYF. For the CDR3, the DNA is TGTGCCAGCAGTTTCGGACTAGCGCTCCCCTACGAGCAGTACTTC.

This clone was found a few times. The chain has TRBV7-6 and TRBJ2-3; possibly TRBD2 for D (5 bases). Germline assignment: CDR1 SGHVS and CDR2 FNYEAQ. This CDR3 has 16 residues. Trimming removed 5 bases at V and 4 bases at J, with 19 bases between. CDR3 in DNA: TGTGCCAGCAGCGTACGAGCGGTCCTAGGCGCAGATACGCAGTATTTT. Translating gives CASSVRAVLGADTQYF.

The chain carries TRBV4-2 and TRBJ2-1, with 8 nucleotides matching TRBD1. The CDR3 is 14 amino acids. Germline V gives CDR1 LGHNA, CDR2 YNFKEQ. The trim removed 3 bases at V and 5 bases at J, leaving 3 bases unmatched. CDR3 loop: CASSQEDRDNEQFF. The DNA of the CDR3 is TGTGCCAGCAGCCAGGAGGACAGGGACAATGAGCAGTTCTTC.

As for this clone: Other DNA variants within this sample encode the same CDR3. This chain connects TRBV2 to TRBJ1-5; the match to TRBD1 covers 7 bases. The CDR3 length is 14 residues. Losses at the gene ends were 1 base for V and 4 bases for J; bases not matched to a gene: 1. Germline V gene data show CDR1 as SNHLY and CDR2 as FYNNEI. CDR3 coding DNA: TGTGCCAGCAGTGAAGGGACAGGAAATCAGCCCCAGCATTTT. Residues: CASSEGTGNQPQHF.

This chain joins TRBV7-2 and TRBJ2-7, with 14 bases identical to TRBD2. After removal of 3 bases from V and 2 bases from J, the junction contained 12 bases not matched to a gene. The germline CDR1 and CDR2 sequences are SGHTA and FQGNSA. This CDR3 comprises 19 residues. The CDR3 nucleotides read TGTGCCAGCAGCTTCCCGGGACTAGCGGGGGATGGACCTACCTACGAGCAGTACTTC. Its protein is CASSFPGLAGDGPTYEQYF.